This T cell receptor beta chain appears in the sequencing data of a study of PD-1 blockade in mismatch repair-deficient tumors. General study findings and limits: Tumor-resident clones, often absent from pretreatment blood, expanded after pembrolizumab and then contracted.

Points on this clone: Its antigen remains unidentified.

Per germline, CDR1 SEHNR and CDR2 FQNEAQ (reference sequence). V dropped 5 bases and J dropped 1 base, with 15 bases sitting between them. The CDR3 is 15 residues long. The protocol was immunoSEQ multiplex PCR, while the TCRdb copy is restricted to in-frame clones and leaves out a portion. Among approximately 100,000 clones listed, 70% to 85% were seen once. The TCR comes from an adult with mismatch repair-deficient cancer. The chain is built from TRBV7-9 and TRBJ2-7; D might be TRBD1 (6 bases). This material consisted of peripheral blood, taken about 33 weeks after starting pembrolizumab. The CDR3 DNA follows: TGTGCCAGCAGCCCTTACTCACAGGGTTCCTACGAGCAGTACTTC. Translated: CASSPYSQGSYEQYF.